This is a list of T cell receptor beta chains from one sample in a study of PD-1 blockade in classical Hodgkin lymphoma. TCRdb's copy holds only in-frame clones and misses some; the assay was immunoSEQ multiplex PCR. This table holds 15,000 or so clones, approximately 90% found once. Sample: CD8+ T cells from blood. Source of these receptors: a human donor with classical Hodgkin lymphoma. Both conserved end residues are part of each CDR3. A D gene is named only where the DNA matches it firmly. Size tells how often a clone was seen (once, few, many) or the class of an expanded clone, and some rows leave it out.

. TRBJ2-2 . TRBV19 TGTGCCAGTAGCTACAGGAACACCGGGGAGCTGTTTTTT CASSYRNTGELFF
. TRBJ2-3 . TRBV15 TGTGCCACCAGCAGAGACCCTAGCGGCACAGATACGCAGTATTTT CATSRDPSGTDTQYF
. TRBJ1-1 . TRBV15 TGTGCCACCAGCAGGGCCTCAGGGTGGATAGCTTTCTTT CATSRASGWIAFF
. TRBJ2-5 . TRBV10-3 TGTGCCATCAGTGAGTCCGCGGGGAAAGAGACCCAGTACTTC CAISESAGKETQYF
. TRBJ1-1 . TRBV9 TGTGCCAGCAGTCCTGGGATGAACACTGAAGCTTTCTTT CASSPGMNTEAFF
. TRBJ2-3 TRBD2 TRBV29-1 TGCAGCGCGGTACTAGCGGGAGAAGGAGATACGCAGTATTTT CSAVLAGEGDTQYF
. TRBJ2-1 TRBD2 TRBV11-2 TGTGCCAGCAGCTTAGCGGACCCGGGACTAGCGGGCAATGAGCAGTTCTTC CASSLADPGLAGNEQFF
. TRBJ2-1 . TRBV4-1 TGCGCCAGCAGCGTCACGCCAACCGGAATTGAGCAGTTCTTC CASSVTPTGIEQFF
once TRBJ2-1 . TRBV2 TGTGCCAGCAGTGCCCGATACAATGAGCAGTTCTTC CASSARYNEQFF
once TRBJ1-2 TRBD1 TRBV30 TGTGCCTGGAGTCGACAGGGGAACTATGGCTACACCTTC CAWSRQGNYGYTF
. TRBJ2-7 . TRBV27 TGTGCCAGCAGTTCCCCCGCCTACGAGCAGTACTTC CASSSPAYEQYF
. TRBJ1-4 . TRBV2 TGTGCCAGCAGAGGGGCAGAAAAACTGTTTTTT CASRGAEKLFF
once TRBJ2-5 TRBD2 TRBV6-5 TGTGCCAGCAGTTACTCAACTAGCGGCCAAGAGACCCAGTACTTC CASSYSTSGQETQYF
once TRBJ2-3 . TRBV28 TGTGCCAGCAGCCCGCTAAGCACTCAGGGGACAGATACGCAGTATTTT CASSPLSTQGTDTQYF
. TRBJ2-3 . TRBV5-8 TGTGCCAGCAGCTTGGGTGAGGTAACTAGCACAGATACGCAGTATTTT CASSLGEVTSTDTQYF
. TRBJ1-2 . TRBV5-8 TGTGCCAGCAGCGGCCGGGACCGAGTCGATGGCTACACCTTC CASSGRDRVDGYTF
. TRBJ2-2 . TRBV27 TGTGCCAGCAGCCCCGACCCACTTTTGGGGGAGCTGTTTTTT CASSPDPLLGELFF
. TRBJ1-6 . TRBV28 TGTGCCAGCAGTCCCCAGGGAAATTATAATTCACCCCTCCACTTT CASSPQGNYNSPLHF
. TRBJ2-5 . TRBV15 TGTGCCACCAGCAGAGATGACGAGTGGGGACGGGAGACCCAGTACTTC CATSRDDEWGRETQYF
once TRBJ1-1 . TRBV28 TGTGCCAGCAGTCTCACCCTCGGGGCTGCTGAAGCTTTCTTT CASSLTLGAAEAFF
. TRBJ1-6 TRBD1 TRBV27 TGTGCCAGCAGTTTATCGGGGACAGGGGGCGCGGGCTCACCCCTCCACTTT CASSLSGTGGAGSPLHF
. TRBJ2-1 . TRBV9 TGTGCCAGCAGCAACGGGGACCACGAGCAGTTCTTC CASSNGDHEQFF
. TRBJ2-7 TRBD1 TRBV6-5 TGTGCCAGCAGTCCCAACAGGGGTCCCTACGAGCAGTACTTC CASSPNRGPYEQYF
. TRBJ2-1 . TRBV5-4 TGTGCCAGCAGCTCCGGCTCGAATGAGCAGTTCTTC CASSSGSNEQFF
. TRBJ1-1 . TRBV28 TGTGCCAGCAGTTTTTCGGGGAACACTGAAGCTTTCTTT CASSFSGNTEAFF
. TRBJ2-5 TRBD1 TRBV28 TGTGCCAGCAGTTTATTTGGGGACAGGGGGCCGGAGACCCAGTACTTC CASSLFGDRGPETQYF
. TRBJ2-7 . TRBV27 TGTGCCAGCAGTTTAAAGGGGCCGGGTAACTACGAGCAGTACTTC CASSLKGPGNYEQYF
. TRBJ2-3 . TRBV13 TGTGCCAGCAGCCCCCGGCCGGGCACAGATACGCAGTATTTT CASSPRPGTDTQYF
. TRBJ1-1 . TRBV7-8 TGTGCCAGCAGCGCAGGGACCCAGGGCAACACTGAAGCTTTCTTT CASSAGTQGNTEAFF
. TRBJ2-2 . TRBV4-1 TGCGCCAGCAGCCAAGAGTCCCGGGACGGGGAGCTGTTTTTT CASSQESRDGELFF
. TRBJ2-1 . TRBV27 TGTGCCAGCAGTTTAGCACGACCCAATGAGCAGTTCTTC CASSLARPNEQFF
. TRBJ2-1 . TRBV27 TGTGCCAGCAGCTCTTTACCCAGAACTTACAATGAGCAGTTCTTC CASSSLPRTYNEQFF
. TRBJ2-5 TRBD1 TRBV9 TGTGCCAGCAGCGCTCACCCTGGGACAGGGGGCGGAGAGACCCAGTACTTC CASSAHPGTGGGETQYF
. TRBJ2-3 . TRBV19 TGTGCCAGTAGTATGATTGGCGGGGCAGATACGCAGTATTTT CASSMIGGADTQYF
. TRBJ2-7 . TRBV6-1 TGTGCCAGCAGTGACAGGGGAGGCCGCTACGAGCAGTACTTC CASSDRGGRYEQYF
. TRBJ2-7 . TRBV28 TGTGCCAGCAGTTTTGCGGCACTAGCCTACGAGCAGTACTTC CASSFAALAYEQYF
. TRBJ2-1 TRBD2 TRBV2 TGTGCCAGCACCCCTGGGACTAACCCTAGGGATGAGCAGTTCTTC CASTPGTNPRDEQFF
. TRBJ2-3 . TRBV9 TGTGCCAGCAGCGGGGCGGGATTGGGCACAGATACGCAGTATTTT CASSGAGLGTDTQYF
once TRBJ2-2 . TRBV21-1 TGTGCCAGCAGCAAGGCCCACAGGGTAGGAGCCGGGGAGCTGTTTTTT CASSKAHRVGAGELFF
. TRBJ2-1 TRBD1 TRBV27 TGTGCCAGCCGAATGTCGACAGGGGGCTACAATGAGCAGTTCTTC CASRMSTGGYNEQFF
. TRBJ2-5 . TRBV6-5 TGTGCCAGCAAGGGCCCACAAAGCCAAGAGACCCAGTACTTC CASKGPQSQETQYF
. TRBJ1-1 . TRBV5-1 TGCGCCAGCAGCTACTCACAGGCGTTGAACACTGAAGCTTTCTTT CASSYSQALNTEAFF
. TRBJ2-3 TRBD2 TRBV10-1 TGCGCCAGCAGTGAGAGAAGCGGGAGGTCAGATACGCAGTATTTT CASSERSGRSDTQYF
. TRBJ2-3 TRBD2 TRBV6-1 TGTGCCAGCAGTAAGATAGCGGGAGCCACAGATACGCAGTATTTT CASSKIAGATDTQYF
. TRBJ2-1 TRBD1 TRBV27 TGTGCCAGCAGTTTTGAGGGACAGCTACCTAAGGGGCAGTTCTTC CASSFEGQLPKGQFF